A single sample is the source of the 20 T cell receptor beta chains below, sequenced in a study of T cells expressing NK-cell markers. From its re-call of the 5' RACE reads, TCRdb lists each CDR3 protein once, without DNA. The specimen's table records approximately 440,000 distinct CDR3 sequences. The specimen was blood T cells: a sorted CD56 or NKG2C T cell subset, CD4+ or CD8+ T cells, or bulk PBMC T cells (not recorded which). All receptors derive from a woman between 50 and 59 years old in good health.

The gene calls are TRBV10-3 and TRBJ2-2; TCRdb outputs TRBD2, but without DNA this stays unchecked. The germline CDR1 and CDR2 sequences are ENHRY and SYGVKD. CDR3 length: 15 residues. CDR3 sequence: CAISETEAGTGELFF.

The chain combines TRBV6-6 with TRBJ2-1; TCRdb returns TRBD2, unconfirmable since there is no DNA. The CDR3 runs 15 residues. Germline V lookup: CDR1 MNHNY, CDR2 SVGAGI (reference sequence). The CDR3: CASSYGDSSRYEQFF.

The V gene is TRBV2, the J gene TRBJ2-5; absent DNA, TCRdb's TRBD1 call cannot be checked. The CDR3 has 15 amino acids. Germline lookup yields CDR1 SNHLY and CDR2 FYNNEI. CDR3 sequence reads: CASSDDRTGEKTQYF.

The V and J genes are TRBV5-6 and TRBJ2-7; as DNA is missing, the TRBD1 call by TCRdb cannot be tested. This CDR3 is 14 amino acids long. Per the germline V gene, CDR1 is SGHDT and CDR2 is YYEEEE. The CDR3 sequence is CASSLVGTGDEQYF.

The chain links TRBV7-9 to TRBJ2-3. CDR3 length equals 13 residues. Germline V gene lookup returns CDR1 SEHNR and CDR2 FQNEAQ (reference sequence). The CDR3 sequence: CASSLLTEDTQYF.

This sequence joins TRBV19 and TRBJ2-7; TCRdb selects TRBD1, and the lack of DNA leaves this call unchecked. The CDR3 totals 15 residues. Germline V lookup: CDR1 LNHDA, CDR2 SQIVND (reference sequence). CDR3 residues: CASSIFIRGTYEQYF.

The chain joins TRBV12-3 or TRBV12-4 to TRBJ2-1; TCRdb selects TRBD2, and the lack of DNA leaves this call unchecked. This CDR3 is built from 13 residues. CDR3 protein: CASCEVGGNEQFF.

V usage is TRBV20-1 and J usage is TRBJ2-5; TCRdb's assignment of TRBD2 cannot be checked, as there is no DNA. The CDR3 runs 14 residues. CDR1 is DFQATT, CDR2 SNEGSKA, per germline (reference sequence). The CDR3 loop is CSARVGTSYETQYF.

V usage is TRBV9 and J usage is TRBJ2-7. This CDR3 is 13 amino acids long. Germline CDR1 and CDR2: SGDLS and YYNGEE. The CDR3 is CASSEAEGYEQYF.

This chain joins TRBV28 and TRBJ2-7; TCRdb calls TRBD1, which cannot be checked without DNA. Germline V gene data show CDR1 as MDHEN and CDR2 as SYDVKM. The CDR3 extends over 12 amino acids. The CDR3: CASSVGGYEQYF.

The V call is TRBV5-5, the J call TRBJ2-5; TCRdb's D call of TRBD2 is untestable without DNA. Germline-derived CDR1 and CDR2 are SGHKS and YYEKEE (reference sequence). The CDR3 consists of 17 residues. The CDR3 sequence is CASSGGLASGKWETQYF.

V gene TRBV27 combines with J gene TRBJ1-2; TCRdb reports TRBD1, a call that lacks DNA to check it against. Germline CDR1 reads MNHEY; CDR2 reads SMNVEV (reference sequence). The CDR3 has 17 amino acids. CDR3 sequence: CASSLVGQGAANYGYTF.

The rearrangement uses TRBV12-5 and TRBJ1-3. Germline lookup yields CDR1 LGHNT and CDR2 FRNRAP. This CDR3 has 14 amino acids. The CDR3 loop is CASGLPREARTIYF. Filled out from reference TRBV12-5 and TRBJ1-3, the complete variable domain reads DARVTQTPRHKVTEMGQEVTMRCQPILGHNTVFWYRQTMMQGLELLAYFRNRAPLDDSGMPKDRFSAEMPDATLATLKIQPSEPRDSAVYFCASGLPREARTIYFGEGSWLTVV.

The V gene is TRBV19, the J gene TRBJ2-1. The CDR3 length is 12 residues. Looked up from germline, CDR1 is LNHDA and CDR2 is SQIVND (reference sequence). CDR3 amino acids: CASSIVEQERFF.

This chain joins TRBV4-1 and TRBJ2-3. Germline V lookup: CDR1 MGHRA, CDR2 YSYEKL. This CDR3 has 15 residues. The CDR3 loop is CASSQDVGPTDTQYF.

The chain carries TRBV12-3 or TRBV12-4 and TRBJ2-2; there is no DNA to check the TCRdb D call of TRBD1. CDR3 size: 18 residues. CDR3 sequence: CASSESGTVFANTGELFF.

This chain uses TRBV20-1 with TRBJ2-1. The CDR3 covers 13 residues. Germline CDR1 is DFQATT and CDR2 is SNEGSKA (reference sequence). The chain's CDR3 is CSALRSSYNEQFF.

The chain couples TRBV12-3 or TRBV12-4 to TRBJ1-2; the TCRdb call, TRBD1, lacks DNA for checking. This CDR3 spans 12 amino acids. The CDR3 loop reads CASSDRIYGYTF.

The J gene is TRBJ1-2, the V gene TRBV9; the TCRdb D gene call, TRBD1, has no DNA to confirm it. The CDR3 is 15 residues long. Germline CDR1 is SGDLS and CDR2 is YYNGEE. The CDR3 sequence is CASSPQTGGIYGYTF.

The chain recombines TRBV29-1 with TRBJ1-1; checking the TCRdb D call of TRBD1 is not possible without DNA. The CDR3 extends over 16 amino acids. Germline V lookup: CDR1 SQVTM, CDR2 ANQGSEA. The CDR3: CSVEDPLWGMNTEAFF.